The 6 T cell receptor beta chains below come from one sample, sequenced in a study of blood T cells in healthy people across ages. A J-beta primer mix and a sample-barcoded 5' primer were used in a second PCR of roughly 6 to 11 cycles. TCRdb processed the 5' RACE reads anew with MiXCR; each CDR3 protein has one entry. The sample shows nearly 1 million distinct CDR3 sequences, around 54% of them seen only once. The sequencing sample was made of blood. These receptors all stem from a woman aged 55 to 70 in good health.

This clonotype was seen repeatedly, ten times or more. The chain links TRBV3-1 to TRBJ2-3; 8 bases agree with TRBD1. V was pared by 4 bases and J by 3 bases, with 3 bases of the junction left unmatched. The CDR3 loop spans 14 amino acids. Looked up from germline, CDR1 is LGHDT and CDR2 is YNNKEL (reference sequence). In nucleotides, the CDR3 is TGTGCCAGCAGCCTCCAGGGGGCAACAGATACGCAGTATTTT. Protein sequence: CASSLQGATDTQYF.

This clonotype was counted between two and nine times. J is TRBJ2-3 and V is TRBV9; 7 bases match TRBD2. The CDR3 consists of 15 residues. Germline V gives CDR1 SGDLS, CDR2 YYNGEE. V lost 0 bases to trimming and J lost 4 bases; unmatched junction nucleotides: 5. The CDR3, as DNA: TGTGCCAGCAGCGTAGGCGGGAGCAGGGCAGATACGCAGTATTTT. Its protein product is CASSVGGSRADTQYF.

The CDR3 DNA reads as TGTGCCACCCTGAAGACTAGCGACTCCTACAATGAGCAGTTCTTC. Protein sequence: CATLKTSDSYNEQFF. V is TRBV28 and J is TRBJ2-1; TRBD2 matches at 8 bases. The CDR3 extends over 15 amino acids. V was clipped by 10 bases and J by 0 bases; unmatched bases: 8. Germline lookup yields CDR1 MDHEN and CDR2 SYDVKM.

The CDR3 nucleotides read TGTGCCAGCAGTCATACGGTGAACACTGAAGCTTTCTTT. This codes for CASSHTVNTEAFF. The chain uses TRBV27 and TRBJ1-1; D remains ambiguous. Trimming removed 5 bases at V and 0 bases at J, with 7 bases between. There are 13 residues in the CDR3. Germline lookup yields CDR1 MNHEY and CDR2 SMNVEV (reference sequence).

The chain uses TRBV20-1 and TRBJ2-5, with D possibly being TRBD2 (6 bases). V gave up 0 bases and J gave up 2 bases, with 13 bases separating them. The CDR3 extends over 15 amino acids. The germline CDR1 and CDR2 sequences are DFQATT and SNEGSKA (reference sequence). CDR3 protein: CSARDWLARQETQYF. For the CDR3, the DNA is TGCAGTGCTAGAGATTGGCTAGCGCGTCAAGAGACCCAGTACTTC.

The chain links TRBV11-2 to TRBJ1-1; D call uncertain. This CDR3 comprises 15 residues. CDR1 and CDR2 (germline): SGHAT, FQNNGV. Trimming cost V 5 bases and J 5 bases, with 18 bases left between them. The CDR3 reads CASSPQKQVVTEAFF. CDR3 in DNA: TGTGCCAGCAGCCCCCAGAAGCAGGTTGTTACTGAAGCTTTCTTT.